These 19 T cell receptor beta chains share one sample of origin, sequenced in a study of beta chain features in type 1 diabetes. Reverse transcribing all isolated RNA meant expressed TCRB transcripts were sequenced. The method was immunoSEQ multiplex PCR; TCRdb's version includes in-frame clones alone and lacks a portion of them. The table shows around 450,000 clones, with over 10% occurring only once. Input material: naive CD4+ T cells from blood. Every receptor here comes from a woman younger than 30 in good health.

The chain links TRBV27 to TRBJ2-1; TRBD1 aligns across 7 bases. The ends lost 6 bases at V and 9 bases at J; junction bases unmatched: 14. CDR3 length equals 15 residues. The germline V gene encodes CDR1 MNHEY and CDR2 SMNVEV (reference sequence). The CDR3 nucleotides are TGTGCCAGCAGGGAACGACAGGGTCCCACCGGTGAGCAGTTCTTC. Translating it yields CASRERQGPTGEQFF.

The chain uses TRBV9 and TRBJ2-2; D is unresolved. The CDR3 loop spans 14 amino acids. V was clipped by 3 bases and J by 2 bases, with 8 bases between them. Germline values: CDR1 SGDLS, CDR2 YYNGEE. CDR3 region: CASSATINTGELFF. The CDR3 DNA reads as TGTGCCAGCAGCGCGACCATTAACACCGGGGAGCTGTTTTTT.

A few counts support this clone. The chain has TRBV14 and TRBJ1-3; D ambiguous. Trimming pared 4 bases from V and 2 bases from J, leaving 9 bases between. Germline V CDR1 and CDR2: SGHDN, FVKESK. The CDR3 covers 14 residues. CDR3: CASSRTGTGNTIYF. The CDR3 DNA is TGTGCCAGCAGCCGCACCGGGACTGGAAACACCATATATTTT.

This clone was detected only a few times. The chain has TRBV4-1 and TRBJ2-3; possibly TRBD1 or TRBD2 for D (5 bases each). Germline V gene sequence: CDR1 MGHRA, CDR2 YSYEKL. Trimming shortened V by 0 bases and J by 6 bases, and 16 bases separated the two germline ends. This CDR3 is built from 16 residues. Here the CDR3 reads CASSQDHRQWGDTQYF. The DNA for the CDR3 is TGCGCCAGCAGCCAAGATCATCGACAGTGGGGGGATACGCAGTATTTT.

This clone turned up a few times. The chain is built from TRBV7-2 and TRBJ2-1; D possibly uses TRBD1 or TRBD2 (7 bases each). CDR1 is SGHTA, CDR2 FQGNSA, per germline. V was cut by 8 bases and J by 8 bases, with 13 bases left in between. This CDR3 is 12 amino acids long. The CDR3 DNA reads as TGTGCCAGCCAGGGGGGACTATATGAGCAGTTCTTC. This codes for CASQGGLYEQFF.

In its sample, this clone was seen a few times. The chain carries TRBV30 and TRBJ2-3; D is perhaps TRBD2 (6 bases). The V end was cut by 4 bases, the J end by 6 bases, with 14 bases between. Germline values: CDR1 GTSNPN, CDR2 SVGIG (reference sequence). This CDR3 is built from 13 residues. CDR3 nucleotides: TGTGCCTGGACCCTGGGGGGAAGGGATACGCAGTATTTT. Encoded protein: CAWTLGGRDTQYF.

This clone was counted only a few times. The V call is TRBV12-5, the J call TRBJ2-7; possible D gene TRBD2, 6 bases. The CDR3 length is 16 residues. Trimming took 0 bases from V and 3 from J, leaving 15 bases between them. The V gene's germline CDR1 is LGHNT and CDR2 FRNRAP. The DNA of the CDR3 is TGTGCTAGTGGTTTGGTACAAGTAGCGGTCTTCTACGAGCAGTACTTC. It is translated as CASGLVQVAVFYEQYF.

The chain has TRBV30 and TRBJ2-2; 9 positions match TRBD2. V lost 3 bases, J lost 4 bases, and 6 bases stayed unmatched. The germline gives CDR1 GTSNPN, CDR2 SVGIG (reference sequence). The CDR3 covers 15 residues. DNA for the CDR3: TGTGCCTGGAGGAGACTAGCGGTGGGCACCGGGGAGCTGTTTTTT. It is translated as CAWRRLAVGTGELFF.

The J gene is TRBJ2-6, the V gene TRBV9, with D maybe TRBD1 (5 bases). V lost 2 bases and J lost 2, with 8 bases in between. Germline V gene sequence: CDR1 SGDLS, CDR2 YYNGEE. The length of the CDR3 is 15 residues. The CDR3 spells CASSVKGTGANVLTF. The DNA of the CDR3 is TGTGCCAGCAGCGTTAAGGGGACTGGGGCCAACGTCCTGACTTTC.

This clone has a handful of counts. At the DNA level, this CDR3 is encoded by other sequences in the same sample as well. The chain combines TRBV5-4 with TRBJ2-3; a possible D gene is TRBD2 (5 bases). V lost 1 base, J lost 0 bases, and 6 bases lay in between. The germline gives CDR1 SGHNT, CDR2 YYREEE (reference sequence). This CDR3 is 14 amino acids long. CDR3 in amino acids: CASSLSGSTDTQYF. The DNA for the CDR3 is TGTGCCAGCAGCTTGAGCGGTAGCACAGATACGCAGTATTTT.

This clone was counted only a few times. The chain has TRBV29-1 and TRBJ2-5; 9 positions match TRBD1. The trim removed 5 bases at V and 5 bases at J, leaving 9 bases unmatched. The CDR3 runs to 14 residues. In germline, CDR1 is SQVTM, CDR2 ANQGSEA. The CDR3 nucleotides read TGCAGCGTTTACGGGACAGGGCGAGGGGAGACCCAGTACTTC. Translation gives CSVYGTGRGETQYF.

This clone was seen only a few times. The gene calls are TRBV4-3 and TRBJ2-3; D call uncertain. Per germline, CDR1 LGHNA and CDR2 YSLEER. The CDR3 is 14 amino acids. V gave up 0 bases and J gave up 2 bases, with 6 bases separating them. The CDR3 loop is CASSQDVNTDTQYF. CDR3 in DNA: TGCGCCAGCAGCCAAGATGTCAACACAGATACGCAGTATTTT.

The CDR3 protein is CASSSTTGGGETQYF. The CDR3 bases are TGTGCCAGCAGCTCGACGACAGGAGGGGGAGAGACCCAGTACTTC. The V gene is TRBV5-4, the J gene TRBJ2-5; either TRBD1 or TRBD2 may fit D (6 bases each). In germline, CDR1 is SGHNT, CDR2 YYREEE (reference sequence). This CDR3 spans 15 amino acids. The V gene lost 3 bases and the J gene lost 4 bases, with 16 bases spanning the gap. The full variable domain, rest sourced from reference TRBV5-4 and TRBJ2-5, is ETGVTQSPTHLIKTRGQQVTLRCSSQSGHNTVSWYQQALGQGPQFIFQYYREEENGRGNFPPRFSGLQFPNYSSELNVNALELDDSALYLCASSSTTGGGETQYFGPGTRLLVL.

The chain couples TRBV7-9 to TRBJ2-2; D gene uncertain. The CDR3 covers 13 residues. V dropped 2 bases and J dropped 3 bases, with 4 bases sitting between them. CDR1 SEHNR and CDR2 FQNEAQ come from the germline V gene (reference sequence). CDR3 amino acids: CASSLRDTGELFF. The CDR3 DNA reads TGTGCCAGCAGCTTACGGGACACCGGGGAGCTGTTTTTT.

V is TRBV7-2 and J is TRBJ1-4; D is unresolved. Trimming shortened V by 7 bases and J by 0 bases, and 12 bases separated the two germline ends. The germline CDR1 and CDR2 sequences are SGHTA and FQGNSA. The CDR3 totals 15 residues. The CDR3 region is CASTLYLATNEKLFF. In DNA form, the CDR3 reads TGTGCCAGCACCCTCTATCTTGCAACTAATGAAAAACTGTTTTTT.

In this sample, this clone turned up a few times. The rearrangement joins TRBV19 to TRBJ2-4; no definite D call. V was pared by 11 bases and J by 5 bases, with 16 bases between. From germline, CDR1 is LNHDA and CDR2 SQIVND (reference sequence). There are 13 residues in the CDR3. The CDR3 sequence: CAVKDWSENIQYF. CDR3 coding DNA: TGTGCCGTTAAGGATTGGTCCGAAAACATTCAGTACTTC.

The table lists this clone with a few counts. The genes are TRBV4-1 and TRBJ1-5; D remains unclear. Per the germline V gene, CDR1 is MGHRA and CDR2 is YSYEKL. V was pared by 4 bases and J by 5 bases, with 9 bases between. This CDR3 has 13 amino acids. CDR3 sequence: CASSRGIDQPQHF. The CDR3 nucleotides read TGCGCCAGCAGCCGAGGTATCGATCAGCCCCAGCATTTT.

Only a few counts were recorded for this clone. This CDR3 reads CATSGMTSTDTQYF. The CDR3 DNA reads TGTGCCACCTCCGGGATGACTAGCACAGATACGCAGTATTTT. The chain uses TRBV15 and TRBJ2-3, with D maybe TRBD2 (5 bases). V lost 8 bases and J 0 bases, leaving 12 bases between the germline ends. The germline CDR1 and CDR2 sequences are LNHNV and YYDKDF (reference sequence). The CDR3 runs 14 residues. The full variable domain, its missing parts supplied by reference TRBV15 and TRBJ2-3, is DAMVIQNPRYQVTQFGKPVTLSCSQTLNHNVMYWYQQKSSQAPKLLFHYYDKDFNNEADTPDNFQSRRPNTSFCFLDIRSPGLGDTAMYLCATSGMTSTDTQYFGPGTRLTVL.

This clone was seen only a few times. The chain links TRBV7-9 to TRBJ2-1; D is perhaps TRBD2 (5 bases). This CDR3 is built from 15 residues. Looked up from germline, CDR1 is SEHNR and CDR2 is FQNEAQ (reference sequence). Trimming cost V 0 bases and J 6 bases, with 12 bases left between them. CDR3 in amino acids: CASSLAAHRGNEQFF. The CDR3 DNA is TGTGCCAGCAGCTTAGCAGCTCATCGGGGCAATGAGCAGTTCTTC.